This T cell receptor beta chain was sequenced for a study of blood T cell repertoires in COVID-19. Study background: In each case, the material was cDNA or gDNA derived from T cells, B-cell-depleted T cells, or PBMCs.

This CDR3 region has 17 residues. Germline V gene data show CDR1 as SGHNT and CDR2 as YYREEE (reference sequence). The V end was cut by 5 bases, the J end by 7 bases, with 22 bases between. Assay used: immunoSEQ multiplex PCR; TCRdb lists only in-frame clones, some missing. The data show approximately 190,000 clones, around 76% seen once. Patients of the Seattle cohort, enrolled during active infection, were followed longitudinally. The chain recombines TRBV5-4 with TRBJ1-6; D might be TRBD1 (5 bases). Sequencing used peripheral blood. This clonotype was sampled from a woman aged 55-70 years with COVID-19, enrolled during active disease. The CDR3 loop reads CASSFEGGGGLNSPLHF. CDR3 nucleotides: TGTGCCAGCAGTTTTGAGGGAGGTGGGGGGTTAAATTCACCCCTCCACTTT.